The rows below give T cell receptor beta chains drawn from one sample of a study of CD8 T cells in Susac syndrome. TCRdb re-called the immunoSEQ multiplex PCR reads through MiXCR, storing one row per CDR3 protein. In the table there are around 300,000 distinct CDR3 sequences, approximately 89% of which are singletons. The sample consisted of CD8+ T cells from PBMCs. The receptor set was obtained from a human donor with multiple sclerosis. Both conserved end residues are part of each CDR3. Fields, in order: V gene, CDR3 length, CDR3 protein.

V: TRBV7-9; length: 12; CDR3: CASSAAILEQFF
V: TRBV9; length: 14; CDR3: CASSSSGPENEQFF
V: TRBV11-2; length: 12; CDR3: CASSAHAYEQYF
V: TRBV6-2/TRBV6-3; length: 15; CDR3: CASSYWGIGTDTQYF
V: TRBV28; length: 12; CDR3: CASRNPGYEQYF
V: TRBV9; length: 12; CDR3: CASSASTGEAFF
V: TRBV4-2; length: 16; CDR3: CASSQDGQGGTGELFF
V: TRBV20-1; length: 13; CDR3: CSSSWAGQETQYF
V: TRBV2; length: 13; CDR3: CASKGSSYNEQFF
V: TRBV14; length: 18; CDR3: CASSEGPVGTGGRQPQHF
V: TRBV19; length: 15; CDR3: CASRTTGRGNTEAFF